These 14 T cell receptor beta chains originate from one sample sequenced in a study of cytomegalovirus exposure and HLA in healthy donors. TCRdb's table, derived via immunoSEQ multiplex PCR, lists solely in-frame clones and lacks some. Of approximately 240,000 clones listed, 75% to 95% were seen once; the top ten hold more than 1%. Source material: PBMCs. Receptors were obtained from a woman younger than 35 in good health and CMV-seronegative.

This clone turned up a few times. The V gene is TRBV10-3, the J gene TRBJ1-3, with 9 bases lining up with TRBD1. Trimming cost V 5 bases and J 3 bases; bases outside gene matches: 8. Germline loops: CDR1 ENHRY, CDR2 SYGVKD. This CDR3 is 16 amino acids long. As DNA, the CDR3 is TGTGCCATCAGTACCATCGGGACAGGGTATGGAAACACCATATATTTT. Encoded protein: CAISTIGTGYGNTIYF.

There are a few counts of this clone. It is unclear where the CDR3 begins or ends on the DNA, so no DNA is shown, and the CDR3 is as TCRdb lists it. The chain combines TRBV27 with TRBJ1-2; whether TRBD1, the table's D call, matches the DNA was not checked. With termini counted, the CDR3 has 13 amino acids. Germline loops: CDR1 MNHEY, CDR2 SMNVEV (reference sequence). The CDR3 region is CASSWAAGTALSF.

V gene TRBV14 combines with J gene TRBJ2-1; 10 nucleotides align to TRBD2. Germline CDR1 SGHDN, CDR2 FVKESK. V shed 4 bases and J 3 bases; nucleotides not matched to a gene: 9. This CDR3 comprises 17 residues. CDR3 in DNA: TGTGCCAGCAGCCGGGGGCTAGCGGGAGTCCTCTACAATGAGCAGTTCTTC. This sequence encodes CASSRGLAGVLYNEQFF.

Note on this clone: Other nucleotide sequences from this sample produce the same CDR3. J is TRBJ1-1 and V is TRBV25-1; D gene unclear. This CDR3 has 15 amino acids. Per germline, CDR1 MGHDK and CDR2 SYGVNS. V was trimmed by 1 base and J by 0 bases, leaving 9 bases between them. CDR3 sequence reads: CASSEWAGMNTEAFF. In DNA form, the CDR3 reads TGTGCCAGCAGTGAATGGGCGGGGATGAACACTGAAGCTTTCTTT. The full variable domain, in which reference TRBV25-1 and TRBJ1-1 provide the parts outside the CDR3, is EADIYQTPRYLVIGTGKKITLECSQTMGHDKMYWYQQDPGMELHLIHYSYGVNSTEKGDLSSESTVSRIRTEHFPLTLESARPSHTSQYLCASSEWAGMNTEAFFGQGTRLTVV.

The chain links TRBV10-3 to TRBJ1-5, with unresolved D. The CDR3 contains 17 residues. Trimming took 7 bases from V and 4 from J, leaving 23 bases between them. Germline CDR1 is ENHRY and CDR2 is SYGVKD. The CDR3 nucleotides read TGTGCCATCAAGGCGGAGGCCAGCGCCAAGACTAATCAGCCCCAGCATTTT. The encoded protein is CAIKAEASAKTNQPQHF.

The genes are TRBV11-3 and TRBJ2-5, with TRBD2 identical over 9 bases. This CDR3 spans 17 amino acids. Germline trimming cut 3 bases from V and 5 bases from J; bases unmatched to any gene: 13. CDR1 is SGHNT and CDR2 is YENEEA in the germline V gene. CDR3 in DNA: TGTGCCAGCAGCTTCCCCGGGGGCGGGAGGGCCTGGGAGACCCAGTACTTC. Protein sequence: CASSFPGGGRAWETQYF.

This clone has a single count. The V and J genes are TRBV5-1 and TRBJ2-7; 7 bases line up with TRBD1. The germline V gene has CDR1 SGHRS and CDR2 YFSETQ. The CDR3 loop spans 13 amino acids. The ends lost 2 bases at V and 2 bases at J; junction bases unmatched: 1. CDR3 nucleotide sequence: TGCGCCAGCAGCTTCGGACAGGCCTACGAGCAGTACTTC. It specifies CASSFGQAYEQYF.

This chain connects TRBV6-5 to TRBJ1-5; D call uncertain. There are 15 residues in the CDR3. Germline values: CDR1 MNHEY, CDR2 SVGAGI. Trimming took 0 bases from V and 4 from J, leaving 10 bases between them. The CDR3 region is CASSYSRVQNQPQHF. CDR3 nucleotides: TGTGCCAGCAGTTACTCGCGGGTCCAAAATCAGCCCCAGCATTTT.

This CDR3 reads CASSLERTAEAFF. CDR3 DNA sequence: TGTGCCAGCAGCTTAGAACGGACTGCCGAAGCTTTCTTT. The V call is TRBV7-8, the J call TRBJ1-1; D ambiguous. Germline CDR1 SGHVS, CDR2 FQNEAQ. The CDR3 consists of 13 residues. Trimming stripped 1 base from V and 8 bases from J, with 11 bases between.

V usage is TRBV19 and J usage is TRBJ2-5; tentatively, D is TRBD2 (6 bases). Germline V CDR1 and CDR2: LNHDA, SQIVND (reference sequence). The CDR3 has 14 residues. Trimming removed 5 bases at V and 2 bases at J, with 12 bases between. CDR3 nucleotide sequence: TGTGCCAGTAGTCCCCGGGACTTACAAGAGACCCAGTACTTC. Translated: CASSPRDLQETQYF.

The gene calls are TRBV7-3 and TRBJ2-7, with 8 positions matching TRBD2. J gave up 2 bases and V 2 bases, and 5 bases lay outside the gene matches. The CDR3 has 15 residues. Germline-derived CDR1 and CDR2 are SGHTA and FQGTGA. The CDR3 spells CASSLAGGGTYEQYF. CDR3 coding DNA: TGTGCCAGCAGCTTAGCAGGCGGGGGGACCTACGAGCAGTACTTC.

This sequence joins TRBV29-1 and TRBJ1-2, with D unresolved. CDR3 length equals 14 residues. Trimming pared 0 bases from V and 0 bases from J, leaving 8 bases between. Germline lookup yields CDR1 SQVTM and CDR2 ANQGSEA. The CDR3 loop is CSVEDPLANYGYTF. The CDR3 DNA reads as TGCAGCGTTGAAGACCCCCTCGCTAACTATGGCTACACCTTC.

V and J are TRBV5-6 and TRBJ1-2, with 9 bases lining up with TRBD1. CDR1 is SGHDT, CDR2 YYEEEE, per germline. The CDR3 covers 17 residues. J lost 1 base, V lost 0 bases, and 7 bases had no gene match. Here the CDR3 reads CASSLGTGVWSNYGYTF. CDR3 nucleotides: TGTGCCAGCAGCTTGGGGACAGGGGTCTGGAGTAACTATGGCTACACCTTC. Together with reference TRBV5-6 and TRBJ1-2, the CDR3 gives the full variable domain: DAGVTQSPTHLIKTRGQQVTLRCSPKSGHDTVSWYQQALGQGPQFIFQYYEEEERQRGNFPDRFSGHQFPNYSSELNVNALLLGDSALYLCASSLGTGVWSNYGYTFGSGTRLTVV.

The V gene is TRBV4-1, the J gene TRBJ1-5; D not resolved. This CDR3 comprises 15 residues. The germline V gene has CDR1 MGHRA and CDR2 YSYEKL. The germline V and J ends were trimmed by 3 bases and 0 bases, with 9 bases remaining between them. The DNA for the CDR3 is TGCGCCAGCAGCCAGTCCCTAGGTAGCAATCAGCCCCAGCATTTT. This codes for CASSQSLGSNQPQHF.